This entry lists 13 T cell receptor beta chains sequenced from one sample in a study of early stage breast cancer tumors. Sequencing used immunoSEQ multiplex PCR; TCRdb keeps in-frame clones, though not all of them. The table lists tens of thousands of clones, around 72% of them singletons. The sequenced sample consisted of blood. Receptors were obtained from a person aged 45-65 years with breast cancer.

This clone was found a few times. The rearrangement uses TRBV11-2 and TRBJ2-4; 7 nucleotides match TRBD1. The CDR3 is 13 amino acids. Unmatched junction bases numbered 4, after V lost 5 bases and J lost 6 bases. Germline CDR1 is SGHAT and CDR2 is FQNNGV. CDR3 region: CASSPGQLNIQYF. The CDR3, as DNA: TGTGCCAGCAGCCCGGGACAGTTAAACATTCAGTACTTC.

This clone occurred once. This chain uses TRBV6-1 with TRBJ2-5; D is unclear. CDR3 size: 13 residues. CDR1 is MNHNS, CDR2 SASEGT, per germline. The ends were cut back, 6 bases at V and 4 bases at J, with 12 bases in the middle. The CDR3 here is CASSHLWRETQYF. In DNA form, the CDR3 reads TGTGCCAGCAGCCACCTGTGGAGAGAGACCCAGTACTTC.

The J gene is TRBJ1-1, the V gene TRBV5-1; 8 nucleotides line up with TRBD1. This CDR3 has 15 residues. Germline V gene data show CDR1 as SGHRS and CDR2 as YFSETQ. V lost 3 bases to trimming and J lost 2 bases; unmatched junction nucleotides: 6. Here the CDR3 DNA reads TGCGCCAGCAGCTCCGCAGGGGGCGCAAACACTGAAGCTTTCTTT. Translation: CASSSAGGANTEAFF.

This sequence joins TRBV28 and TRBJ2-7; possibly TRBD2 for D (6 bases). The ends were cut back, 11 bases at V and 4 bases at J, with 18 bases in the middle. The CDR3 extends over 13 amino acids. Per germline, CDR1 MDHEN and CDR2 SYDVKM. The CDR3 loop reads CAAIGSGTYEQYF. CDR3 in DNA: TGTGCCGCTATCGGGAGCGGTACTTACGAGCAGTACTTC.

This rearrangement joins TRBV4-1 to TRBJ2-2; 8 positions match TRBD1. The V segment lost 1 base and the J segment 4 bases; nucleotides outside the gene matches: 2. Germline V CDR1 and CDR2: MGHRA, YSYEKL. The CDR3 consists of 15 residues. CDR3 sequence (DNA): TGCGCCAGCAGCCAAGGAGACAGGGGCACCGGGGAGCTGTTTTTT. This encodes CASSQGDRGTGELFF.

This chain joins TRBV12-5 and TRBJ1-5; 8 bases are a match to TRBD1. V trimming: 6 bases; J trimming: 3 bases; junction bases outside the gene matches: 16. Germline V CDR1 and CDR2: LGHNT, FRNRAP. CDR3 length: 18 amino acids. CDR3 sequence (DNA): TGTGCTAGTGGCTTCACCCCCAAGGACAGGGATATCAATCAGCCCCAGCATTTT. Residues: CASGFTPKDRDINQPQHF. Complete variable domain (other parts from reference TRBV12-5 and TRBJ1-5): DARVTQTPRHKVTEMGQEVTMRCQPILGHNTVFWYRQTMMQGLELLAYFRNRAPLDDSGMPKDRFSAEMPDATLATLKIQPSEPRDSAVYFCASGFTPKDRDINQPQHFGDGTRLSIL.

In this sample, this clone is medium-sized (0.01 to 0.1%). The V call is TRBV14, the J call TRBJ2-1, with TRBD2 matching 12 bases. CDR3 size: 17 residues. Trimming removed 1 base from V and 5 bases from J; junction bases left unmatched: 6. From germline, CDR1 is SGHDN and CDR2 FVKESK. The CDR3 DNA reads as TGTGCCAGCAGCCAAGCCCGACTAGCGGGAGTTGACAATGAGCAGTTCTTC. Protein sequence: CASSQARLAGVDNEQFF.

The chain joins TRBV5-1 to TRBJ2-5; 8 positions agree with TRBD1. CDR1 SGHRS and CDR2 YFSETQ come from the germline V gene. V lost 6 bases, J lost 2 bases, and 9 bases stayed unmatched. The CDR3 is 15 amino acids. CDR3 nucleotide sequence: TGCGCCAGCACCGACCGGACAGGGACACAAGAGACCCAGTACTTC. This gives the protein CASTDRTGTQETQYF.

V usage is TRBV7-9 and J usage is TRBJ2-2; possible D gene TRBD1, 5 bases. V lost 2 bases and J lost 3, with 10 bases in between. The CDR3 has 15 amino acids. The germline CDR1 and CDR2 sequences are SEHNR and FQNEAQ (reference sequence). The CDR3 DNA reads TGTGCCAGCAGCTTACTAGGGGTGGACACCGGGGAGCTGTTTTTT. Translating it yields CASSLLGVDTGELFF.

This clone has just a few counts. J is TRBJ2-7 and V is TRBV27; TRBD2 matches 10 bases. Germline V gives CDR1 MNHEY, CDR2 SMNVEV (reference sequence). With V trimmed by 4 bases and J by 2 bases, 2 bases remained unmatched. This CDR3 region has 14 residues. The CDR3: CASSYLAGAYEQYF. The CDR3 nucleotides read TGTGCCAGCAGTTATCTAGCGGGAGCCTACGAGCAGTACTTC.

The CDR3 DNA reads as TGCAGCGTTGAGCCCTCAGCGTTGGGGGGAATCTATGGCTACACCTTC. Residues: CSVEPSALGGIYGYTF. This chain links TRBV29-1 with TRBJ1-2, with D possibly matching TRBD1 (5 bases). CDR1 and CDR2 (germline): SQVTM, ANQGSEA. There are 16 residues in the CDR3. V was trimmed by 3 bases and J by 4 bases, leaving 21 bases between them.

This chain connects TRBV12-5 to TRBJ1-5; D is ambiguous. CDR3 length: 14 amino acids. V was trimmed by 6 bases and J by 2 bases, leaving 11 bases between them. Germline V gene data show CDR1 as LGHNT and CDR2 as FRNRAP. DNA of the CDR3: TGTGCTAGTGGGAGAGAGGTCGGCAATCAGCCCCAGCATTTT. Residues: CASGREVGNQPQHF.

About this clone: This sample also contains other DNA sequences that code for the same CDR3. The rearrangement links TRBV29-1 to TRBJ1-1; 7 bases align to TRBD1. Germline V gene sequence: CDR1 SQVTM, CDR2 ANQGSEA. This CDR3 spans 12 amino acids. V lost 6 bases and J lost 4; bases outside the gene matches: 5. CDR3 in amino acids: CSVLQGRTEAFF. The CDR3 nucleotides read TGCAGCGTACTACAGGGGCGCACTGAAGCTTTCTTT. Full variable domain (outside the CDR3, taken from reference TRBV29-1 and TRBJ1-1): SAVISQKPSRDICQRGTSLTIQCQVDSQVTMMFWYRQQPGQSLTLIATANQGSEATYESGFVIDKFPISRPNLTFSTLTVSNMSPEDSSIYLCSVLQGRTEAFFGQGTRLTVV.